Listed here are 17 T cell receptor beta chains from one sample, sequenced in a study of patients and donors after allogeneic stem cell transplantation. TCRdb re-called the RT-PCR reads with MiXCR, one entry per CDR3 protein. Among some 880,000 distinct CDR3 sequences listed, about a sixth were seen once. Sequenced: blood, either unsorted or a sorted T cell fraction (not recorded which). These TCRs come from a human donor who was either an allogeneic HSCT recipient or a stem cell or donor lymphocyte infusion donor (not recorded which). It is not recorded whose cells these are; they may come from a transplant donor.

V gene TRBV5-1 combines with J gene TRBJ2-7; 12 bases fit TRBD2. Germline assignment: CDR1 SGHRS and CDR2 YFSETQ. The J segment lost 2 bases and the V segment lost 4 bases, leaving 10 bases of the junction unmatched. The CDR3 has 17 residues. The CDR3 loop is CASSPLLAGGATYEQYF. As DNA, the CDR3 is TGCGCCAGCAGCCCCCTTCTAGCGGGAGGGGCGACCTACGAGCAGTACTTC.

This clonotype came up many times. This chain joins TRBV5-6 and TRBJ2-1; D assignment may be TRBD1 or TRBD2 (5 bases each). CDR1 SGHDT and CDR2 YYEEEE come from the germline V gene. Trimming cost V 0 bases and J 5 bases, with 12 bases left between them. CDR3 length: 15 amino acids. The CDR3 DNA sequence: TGTGCCAGCAGCTTGGTCGGGACCGTTAACAATGAGCAGTTCTTC. Amino acid sequence: CASSLVGTVNNEQFF.

This clonotype was counted between two and nine times. This chain links TRBV5-1 with TRBJ2-6; 8 bases map to TRBD1. The junction had 11 bases not matched to a gene; V was cut back by 2 bases and J by 1 base. This CDR3 region has 19 residues. Germline lookup yields CDR1 SGHRS and CDR2 YFSETQ. The CDR3 loop is CASSFNQGAALSGANVLTF. DNA of the CDR3: TGCGCCAGCAGCTTCAACCAGGGGGCGGCTTTATCTGGGGCCAACGTCCTGACTTTC. Complete variable domain (other parts from reference TRBV5-1 and TRBJ2-6): KAGVTQTPRYLIKTRGQQVTLSCSPISGHRSVSWYQQTPGQGLQFLFEYFSETQRNKGNFPGRFSGRQFSNSRSEMNVSTLELGDSALYLCASSFNQGAALSGANVLTFGAGSRLTVL.

This clonotype was detected a few times. The rearrangement links TRBV7-2 to TRBJ2-2, with 7 nucleotides matching TRBD1. Germline CDR1 SGHTA, CDR2 FQGNSA. The CDR3 has 15 amino acids. The J segment lost 4 bases and the V segment lost 5 bases, leaving 7 bases of the junction unmatched. The CDR3 spells CASSPTGTATGELFF. Here the CDR3 DNA reads TGTGCCAGCAGCCCTACCGGGACAGCCACCGGGGAGCTGTTTTTT.

This clonotype was seen a few times. The chain joins TRBV4-3 to TRBJ1-2; D is ambiguous. Germline CDR1 LGHNA, CDR2 YSLEER. V was clipped by 3 bases and J by 4 bases, with 15 bases between them. This CDR3 has 15 amino acids. The CDR3 bases are TGCGCCAGCAGCCAGTCCTCTTGGGGATTCTATGGCTACACCTTC. This encodes CASSQSSWGFYGYTF.

The chain employs TRBV20-1 and TRBJ1-1; D may be TRBD1 (6 bases). CDR1 and CDR2 (germline): DFQATT, SNEGSKA (reference sequence). The CDR3 extends over 14 amino acids. V lost 2 bases and J lost 0, with 10 bases in between. The CDR3 sequence: CSARFGTLNTEAFF. The CDR3 DNA reads TGCAGTGCTAGATTTGGGACACTGAACACTGAAGCTTTCTTT.

This chain links TRBV5-1 with TRBJ2-7; possible D gene TRBD2, 6 bases. V was clipped by 1 base and J by 4 bases, with 12 bases between them. In germline, CDR1 is SGHRS, CDR2 YFSETQ. The CDR3 consists of 14 residues. The CDR3 DNA reads as TGCGCCAGCAGCTTGACCGTAGCGGCATACGAGCAGTACTTC. Its translation is CASSLTVAAYEQYF.

The genes are TRBV5-1 and TRBJ2-7, with D maybe TRBD1 (5 bases). Per germline, CDR1 SGHRS and CDR2 YFSETQ. The CDR3 is 15 amino acids. The germline V and J ends were trimmed by 4 bases and 4 bases, with 18 bases remaining between them. CDR3 coding DNA: TGCGCCAGCAGCCCCCTAGGGGTCTCCGGGTACGAGCAGTACTTC. Its translation: CASSPLGVSGYEQYF.

This clonotype appeared a few times. A junction end diverges from the germline sequence, so it may reflect a read error. The rearrangement links TRBV7-7 to TRBJ1-1; D is uncertain. Germline lookup yields CDR1 SSHAT and CDR2 FNYEAQ (reference sequence). CDR3 length: 15 residues. The CDR3 sequence is CASSLASVRVPEAFF. In nucleotides, the CDR3 is TGTGCTAGCAGCTTAGCGTCGGTCCGGGTACCTGAAGCTTTCTTT.

In its sample, this clonotype was seen many times. V and J are TRBV12-3 or TRBV12-4 and TRBJ2-2; TRBD2 is a possible D gene (7 bases). There are 18 residues in the CDR3. Trimming cost V 2 bases and J 6 bases, with 22 bases left between them. The CDR3 sequence: CASSLRGAGGLLAGELFF. CDR3 bases: TGTGCCAGCAGTTTACGGGGGGCCGGGGGCTTGTTAGCCGGGGAGCTGTTTTTT.

This rearrangement joins TRBV27 to TRBJ2-3; a weak D match, TRBD2 (5 bases). V was trimmed by 3 bases and J by 6 bases, leaving 13 bases between them. The CDR3 runs to 14 residues. Germline CDR1 and CDR2: MNHEY and SMNVEV (reference sequence). Here the CDR3 reads CASSFQGRGDTQYF. CDR3 nucleotides: TGTGCCAGCAGTTTCCAAGGCCGCGGGGATACGCAGTATTTT.

The chain has TRBV24-1 and TRBJ2-1; D unclear. V was clipped by 7 bases and J by 3 bases, with 3 bases between them. This CDR3 is 11 amino acids long. The germline V gene has CDR1 KGHDR and CDR2 SFDVKD. The CDR3 DNA sequence: TGTGCCACCAGGAGCTACAATGAGCAGTTCTTC. Amino acids: CATRSYNEQFF.

This clonotype came up a few times. The chain is built from TRBV2 and TRBJ2-1, with 12 bases that match TRBD2. J lost 12 bases, V lost 10 bases, and 13 bases had no gene match. Germline V gives CDR1 SNHLY, CDR2 FYNNEI. CDR3 size: 14 residues. The DNA for the CDR3 is TGTGCCAACACCGGGACTAGCGGGTTCAAAGGGCAGTTCTTC. Translated, it gives CANTGTSGFKGQFF.

This clonotype came up a few times. V is TRBV15 and J is TRBJ1-5; 9 bases are shared with TRBD1. The CDR3 has 18 amino acids. V shed 3 bases and J 2 bases; nucleotides not matched to a gene: 11. Per the germline V gene, CDR1 is LNHNV and CDR2 is YYDKDF (reference sequence). The CDR3: CATSRGQGGMLRNQPQHF. The CDR3 region has the DNA TGTGCCACCAGCAGGGGACAGGGAGGGATGTTGCGCAATCAGCCCCAGCATTTT.

This clonotype was seen more than once but under ten times. The chain has TRBV7-9 and TRBJ1-5, with no clear D. Germline lookup yields CDR1 SEHNR and CDR2 FQNEAQ (reference sequence). This CDR3 has 16 amino acids. V was pared by 5 bases and J by 1 base, with 15 bases between. DNA for the CDR3: TGTGCCAGCAGCACATCCAAGGGCAGGAGCAATCAGCCCCAGCATTTT. It encodes CASSTSKGRSNQPQHF. Full variable domain (rest looked up from reference TRBV7-9 and TRBJ1-5): DTGVSQNPRHKITKRGQNVTFRCDPISEHNRLYWYRQTLGQGPEFLTYFQNEAQLEKSRLLSDRFSAERPKGSFSTLEIQRTEQGDSAMYLCASSTSKGRSNQPQHFGDGTRLSIL.

The chain combines TRBV20-1 with TRBJ2-7, with 7 bases matching TRBD1. The CDR3 has 12 amino acids. Trimming cost V 7 bases and J 4 bases; bases outside gene matches: 7. Germline V CDR1 and CDR2: DFQATT, SNEGSKA (reference sequence). CDR3 loop: CSVRSGGYEQYF. Here the CDR3 DNA reads TGCAGTGTCCGTTCAGGGGGTTACGAGCAGTACTTC.

This chain uses TRBV4-3 with TRBJ2-1; 8 positions agree with TRBD2. CDR1 and CDR2 (germline): LGHNA, YSLEER. The CDR3 has 15 amino acids. The V segment lost 0 bases and the J segment 10 bases; nucleotides outside the gene matches: 8. CDR3 residues: CASSQDRVQRGEQFF. CDR3 nucleotide sequence: TGCGCCAGCAGCCAAGATCGTGTCCAGCGGGGGGAGCAGTTCTTC.